Sequencing of this TCR beta chain was carried out in a study of cytomegalovirus exposure and HLA in healthy donors (dated by TCRdb to 2016 to 2017). Turning to the overall study: In an earlier analysis of roughly 590 of the donors, around 300 Gb of sequence data and 90 million to 120 million unique TCR beta sequences from roughly 180 million T cells were reported. HLA typing included class I and class II loci at four-digit resolution. To predict cytomegalovirus infection status, the study brought together high-throughput TCR immunosequencing, statistical association of individual TCRs with disease status, and machine learning. The study aimed to test whether cataloging public T cell receptors could reveal signatures of past pathogen exposure. Rather than drawing on any new phenotypic data, the later analysis identified candidate immune exposures from TCR beta sequences and the way those sequences occurred across donors. Of the roughly 430 genotyped donors, approximately 83% fell in the genetic ancestry cluster associated with self-reported Caucasian donors. In an earlier analysis of roughly 540 of the donors, high-throughput TCR beta sequencing was used to judge whether each TCR beta V gene segment behaved as functional or pseudogenic. Donor age, sex, ethnicity and CMV serostatus were compiled together with the repertoire data. Roughly 5 DR-DQ haplotypes were handled as single units for association and clustering, since linkage in the cohort was strong. An early release covering some 640 HLA-typed donors comprised 250 to 350 gigabases of sequencing data and approximately 85 million unique TCR sequences. A later genetic analysis took genome-wide SNP genotypes for about three fifths of the roughly 700 donors and used that subset as a discovery cohort. The number of donors typed differed by locus, with roughly 629-640 for A, B, C, DRB1 and DQB1, around 500 for DQA1, 600 to 610 for DPA1, and approximately 470 for DPB1. Among under 450 genotyped donors of the cohort, an average of roughly 240,000 unique TCR beta nucleotide sequences were sequenced per donor, roughly a sixth of them non-productive. All discovery cohort repertoires had been generated using a single sequencing platform. A later analysis re-examined previously published TCR beta repertoires from 500 to 700 donors and added high-resolution HLA genotyping to investigate patterns of TCR occurrence. Using immunosequencing, the study profiled T cell repertoires from 500 to 800 subjects and related those repertoires to cytomegalovirus serostatus. In addition to the first cohort of 500 to 850 subjects, a separate validation cohort of 100 to 150 different subjects was used.

The cohort consisted of 600 to 750 healthy bone marrow donors. All cohort members were sampled while nominally healthy, although unrecorded immune exposures were likely present. The donor was CMV seronegative and belonged to the group of under 400 seronegative cohort members. A peripheral blood sample was provided by each donor, and peripheral blood mononuclear cells were used for TCR beta sequencing. The Qiagen DNeasy Blood Extraction Kit was used to extract genomic DNA from the blood cell samples. Summary of the overall study and its limitations: In this cohort, only TCR beta chains were sequenced, and detectable features were limited by the absence of alpha or paired-chain data. A few of the identified cytomegalovirus-associated TCR beta chains were confirmed in vitro to be specific for cytomegalovirus antigens. Because HLA typing was unavailable for some donors at each locus, only the typed subset was used in association tests. The study listed 150 to 200 TCR beta chains as associated with cytomegalovirus. When HLA alleles, especially DR and DQ, strongly co-occurred, TCR associations were difficult to assign to individual alleles. In a later genetic analysis, fewer N-insertions in productive TCRs were reported among donors in an Asian-associated ancestry cluster than the roughly 700-donor mean. A group of highly shared sequence variants was considered likely to be a technical artifact of the sequencing pipeline. Roughly uniform sequencing depth across donors was assumed in presence/absence analyses, although this assumption may not hold. The classifier was reported to diagnose cytomegalovirus status with high specificity and sensitivity in both the original and validation cohorts. Compared with equally common non-associated chains, HLA-associated TCR beta chains in a later analysis were more clonally expanded and had lower generation probabilities. A later analysis found that most CMV-associated TCR beta chains appeared HLA-restricted, with HLA associations seemingly driven largely by CMV exposure. The only immune exposure information available for the cohort was CMV serostatus. In a later genetic analysis, a missense DCLRE1C variant was associated with V-gene and J-gene trimming of TCR beta chains, and the association was replicated in an independent cohort. In an earlier analysis of 500 to 650 of the donors, most TCR beta V segments appeared in productive rearrangements about 87% or about 30% of the time, broadly matching IMGT annotations. A further reported finding was that TCR beta sequences accurately predicted the HLA-A and HLA-B alleles for most subjects in the first cohort. In a later analysis, some 18,000 TCR beta sequences were associated with specific HLA alleles at a false discovery rate of 0.05. Most TCR sequences were seen in very few donors, while some public TCRs were found in many individuals. In a later analysis, several top co-occurrence clusters were reported to appear linked to parvovirus B19, influenza, CMV and Epstein-Barr virus. Correlated functional status among segregating V segments might reflect linkage disequilibrium, but an unknown experimental factor could not be ruled out. Over 15 rarely observed V segments, including chromosome 9 orphons, were excluded from the earlier analysis of some 590 of the donors because counts were too low. According to the authors, the approach could potentially be generalized to other disease states and immunological phenotypes. In a later analysis, the rate of TCR association differed among HLA loci, with DRB1 alleles having the most associated TCRs and HLA-C alleles having the fewest.

Preparation of the library involved the immunoSEQ multiplex PCR assay. A mixture of 60 forward primers for TCR Vbeta segments and 13 reverse primers for TCR Jbeta segments was used in the multiplex PCR. Amplification of the CDR3 region of rearranged TCR beta genes was performed with a multiplex PCR assay on genomic DNA. The amplified TCR beta libraries were sequenced on the Illumina HiSeq System as 87-base-pair reads. In the original analysis: A later analysis counted tens of millions of unique TCR beta chains across the 550 to 700 repertoires, and some 11 million of these chains were shared by at least two donors. Raw reads were error-corrected and collapsed into unique sequences with a nearest-neighbor algorithm that merged closely related sequences to remove PCR and sequencing errors. V, D and J gene segments were assigned by aligning CDR3 sequences to IMGT reference sequences. For a sequence to be retained, a match of at least six nucleotides to both a V gene segment and a J gene segment was required. Rearrangements were called productive when the CDR3 lacked stop codons and stayed in frame with V and J; all others were non-productive. Following IMGT convention, CDR3 was defined as the stretch from the second conserved V-encoded cysteine to the conserved J-encoded phenylalanine. Sequences without an unambiguous match to a single V gene segment were excluded from the earlier analysis of over 500 of the donors. In an earlier analysis of a few hundred of the donors, V segments were called functional above 56.7% productive rearrangements and were called segregating when the between-donor standard deviation exceeded 5%. A statistical classification framework was built to diagnose cytomegalovirus status from the catalog of TCR beta chain sequences. In a later analysis, V and J genes were assigned by comparing TCR nucleotide sequences against IMGT/GENE-DB human TR gene sequences. Using the TCRdist pipeline, a later analysis assigned CDR3 sequences along with most-parsimonious VDJ recombination scenarios. In a later analysis, each TCR beta chain was defined by its CDR3 amino acid sequence together with its V-gene family, and reads without a unique V-gene family were excluded. In a later analysis, 500 to 650 highly shared, low-generation-probability nucleotide sequences were removed to address suspected cross-contamination and a sequencing artifact. A later analysis calculated a clonal expansion index for each public chain from normalized within-repertoire ranks of inferred template counts. In a later analysis, generation probabilities were computed with a VDJ recombination model fitted to out-of-frame rearrangements, and the resulting probabilities were checked against IGoR. A later analysis scored TCR-TCR, TCR-HLA and TCR-CMV co-occurrence with hypergeometric tests, applying a repertoire-size bias correction to TCR pairs. A later analysis estimated false discovery rates by permuting HLA or CMV assignments 20 times. In a later analysis, co-occurring TCRs were grouped using DBSCAN, and TCRdist sequence similarity was added for clustering within HLA-allele-positive subsets. Repertoires with fewer than 30,000 or more than 120,000 public chains, plus five repertoires with anomalous nucleotide sharing, were excluded from co-occurrence clustering. Held by TCRdb, this immuneACCESS table contains in-frame sequences only and omits some clones. Under half of the omission traces to an unresolved V gene where checked; the cause of the rest is unknown. V and J calls and clone size are as listed in that table; D and trimming were resolved from the DNA. For this sample the table gives roughly 150,000 clones, of which over 60% were detected only once. Around 3.2% of the sample belongs to the ten largest clones.

Points on this clone: What antigen it recognizes has not been identified. The sample holds no much larger clone one base away, and base qualities are not on file.

The sample taken for sequencing was PBMCs. This TCR came from a man between 40 and 49 years old in good health and CMV-seronegative.

CDR3 reads: CASSFGWGDEQYF. Read as DNA, the sequence is TGTGCCAGCAGCTTTGGCTGGGGCGACGAGCAGTACTTC. The chain links TRBV7-2 with TRBJ2-7, with TRBD1 perhaps the D gene, on 5 matching bases. The junction carries 11 bases between V and J, which are trimmed by 3 bases and 5 bases respectively. CDR1 and CDR2 (SGHTA, FQGNSA) derive from the germline V gene. The CDR3 holds 13 amino acids from the cysteine to the phenylalanine. Just CDR3 DNA is preserved here, 39 bases in frame from base 1.